The clone carrying this T cell receptor beta chain appeared a few times. The sample belongs to a study of response to subunit inactivated influenza vaccine. Germline CDR1 is SEHNR and CDR2 is FQNEAQ (reference sequence). This CDR3 region has 17 residues. V was trimmed by 4 bases and J by 4 bases, leaving 17 bases between them. TCRdb fed the RT-PCR reads into MiXCR, producing one record per CDR3 protein. The sample consists of a few hundred thousand distinct CDR3 sequences, about 11% of them appearing once. Separately, the same data were catalogued under a study of T cells expressing NK-cell markers. Per that study: Researchers built TCR beta cDNA using 5'RACE template switching with UMIs. Sorted CD3+CD56-NKG2C+, CD3+CD56+NKG2C+ and CD3+CD56+NKG2C- T cells supplied the TCR beta repertoires.

Sample: PBMCs from blood, taken on the day of vaccination. V gene TRBV7-9 combines with J gene TRBJ2-6; a weak D match, TRBD2 (6 bases). The sequence came from a man aged 50-59 years who received an inactivated influenza vaccine. The CDR3 is CASSSVPRGSGANVLTF. The CDR3 nucleotides are TGTGCCAGCAGCTCCGTTCCGCGGGGTTCAGGGGCCAACGTCCTGACTTTC.